The 25 T cell receptor beta chains listed next were all sequenced from one sample in a study of CD8+ T cells in alopecia areata. After isolation, RNA underwent reverse transcription to generate cDNA as the sequencing template. Libraries were prepared by immunoSEQ multiplex PCR; TCRdb keeps only in-frame clonotypes and omits some of them. The table has approximately 91,000 clones, roughly two fifths seen once. Sequencing was done on a sample of CD4+ T cells sorted from blood. The source is a human donor with alopecia areata.

The genes are TRBV28 and TRBJ2-7; D gene ambiguous. Trimming removed 5 bases at V and 2 bases at J, with 13 bases between. The germline V gene encodes CDR1 MDHEN and CDR2 SYDVKM. The CDR3 is 14 residues long. The CDR3 DNA is TGTGCCAGCAGTCAATCGGGTTCCGCCTACGAGCAGTACTTC. This encodes CASSQSGSAYEQYF.

This clone was counted between two and nine times. The chain joins TRBV29-1 to TRBJ2-2; 12 bases agree with TRBD1. The CDR3 is made up of 15 amino acids. CDR1 is SQVTM and CDR2 is ANQGSEA in the germline V gene. J gave up 7 bases and V 3 bases, and 6 bases lay outside the gene matches. CDR3 nucleotides: TGCAGCGTTGACTCCGGGACAGGGGGCAACGGGGAGCTGTTTTTT. This encodes CSVDSGTGGNGELFF.

Turning to this clone: The same CDR3 can be traced to other DNA sequences in this sample. This sequence joins TRBV29-1 and TRBJ2-4; a weak D match, TRBD2 (5 bases). Trimming pared 4 bases from V and 0 bases from J, leaving 10 bases between. Germline V gene data show CDR1 as SQVTM and CDR2 as ANQGSEA. The CDR3 contains 14 residues. The CDR3 sequence is CSVVGRLAKNIQYF. CDR3 DNA sequence: TGCAGCGTTGTTGGGAGACTAGCCAAAAACATTCAGTACTTC.

This chain links TRBV14 with TRBJ2-3, with D maybe TRBD2 (5 bases). The CDR3 length is 15 residues. Germline CDR1 SGHDN, CDR2 FVKESK. Deletions cut 0 bases from V and 1 base from J, with 8 bases between. The CDR3 nucleotides read TGTGCCAGCAGCCAAGAAGCGGCGCGCACAGATACGCAGTATTTT. The encoded protein is CASSQEAARTDTQYF.

V is TRBV20-1 and J is TRBJ2-5; D might be TRBD2 (6 bases). Trimming stripped 6 bases from V and 5 bases from J, with 10 bases between. This CDR3 is 11 amino acids long. Per germline, CDR1 DFQATT and CDR2 SNEGSKA (reference sequence). CDR3 in amino acids: CSAGEDETQYF. CDR3 sequence (DNA): TGCAGTGCGGGGGAGGATGAGACCCAGTACTTC.

The genes are TRBV5-1 and TRBJ2-6; tentative D call: TRBD2 (5 bases). Germline CDR1 is SGHRS and CDR2 is YFSETQ. This CDR3 has 15 residues. Trimming stripped 4 bases from V and 2 bases from J, with 10 bases between. The CDR3, as DNA: TGCGCCAGCAGCGCCTCCGGGGCTGGGGCCAACGTCCTGACTTTC. This codes for CASSASGAGANVLTF.

The chain has TRBV29-1 and TRBJ1-1, with D possibly TRBD1 on 5 matching bases. CDR1 and CDR2 from the germline V gene are SQVTM and ANQGSEA. V gave up 8 bases and J gave up 1 base, with 14 bases separating them. The CDR3 is 13 residues long. CDR3 nucleotides: TGCAGCAATGGGGCCAGGGCGAACACTGAAGCTTTCTTT. Protein: CSNGARANTEAFF.

The chain joins TRBV6-1 to TRBJ2-7, with unresolved D. The V gene's germline CDR1 is MNHNS and CDR2 SASEGT. This CDR3 has 12 residues. V was trimmed by 8 bases and J by 0 bases, leaving 8 bases between them. The CDR3 DNA is TGTGCCAGCGGAACAATCTCCTACGAGCAGTACTTC. It encodes CASGTISYEQYF.

This clone was seen at least ten times. The rearrangement uses TRBV4-3 and TRBJ2-2; TRBD2 aligns across 10 bases. The ends lost 1 base at V and 4 bases at J; junction bases unmatched: 6. The V gene's germline CDR1 is LGHNA and CDR2 YSLEER. The CDR3 is 17 residues long. The CDR3 coding sequence is TGCGCCAGCAGCCAAGGTCTAGCGGGAGAGGTCACCGGGGAGCTGTTTTTT. This sequence encodes CASSQGLAGEVTGELFF.

The V gene is TRBV30, the J gene TRBJ2-7; unclear D gene. The CDR3 spans 11 residues. V lost 7 bases to trimming and J lost 3 bases, with 10 bases between them. CDR1 is GTSNPN, CDR2 SVGIG, per germline (reference sequence). CDR3 DNA: TGTGCCTCCCAGTGGAGCTACGAGCAGTACTTC. Amino acid sequence: CASQWSYEQYF.

This chain connects TRBV25-1 to TRBJ2-7; 9 bases are a match to TRBD1. The CDR3 extends over 15 amino acids. V shed 3 bases, J shed 5 bases, and the junction held 8 bases outside the gene matches. Germline CDR1 reads MGHDK; CDR2 reads SYGVNS. CDR3 sequence: CASSDMGQGNHEQYF. The CDR3 coding sequence is TGTGCCAGCAGTGATATGGGACAGGGAAACCACGAGCAGTACTTC.

This chain connects TRBV29-1 to TRBJ2-7; a weak D match, TRBD2 (5 bases). Germline CDR1 is SQVTM and CDR2 is ANQGSEA. The CDR3 has 13 amino acids. V was trimmed by 3 bases and J by 6 bases, leaving 15 bases between them. CDR3 in DNA: TGCAGCGTTGATAGGTGGGAGAATGGCGAGCAGTACTTC. This sequence encodes CSVDRWENGEQYF.

This clone was seen a handful of times. This rearrangement joins TRBV29-1 to TRBJ2-3; D might be TRBD2 (6 bases). From germline, CDR1 is SQVTM and CDR2 ANQGSEA. The CDR3 is made up of 11 amino acids. CDR3 sequence: CSASVGDTQYF. The CDR3 region has the DNA TGCTCGGCTAGCGTGGGAGATACGCAGTATTTT.

The genes are TRBV7-8 and TRBJ2-2; no definite D call. Trimming pared 1 base from V and 8 bases from J, leaving 8 bases between. CDR1 SGHVS and CDR2 FQNEAQ come from the germline V gene. The CDR3 spans 13 residues. The CDR3 DNA follows: TGTGCCAGCAGCTTAGATAGGCTGGGGGAGCTGTTTTTT. As protein: CASSLDRLGELFF.

The chain carries TRBV30 and TRBJ2-7; D uncertain. This CDR3 comprises 13 residues. V was cut by 4 bases and J by 1 base, with 11 bases left in between. In germline, CDR1 is GTSNPN, CDR2 SVGIG (reference sequence). CDR3 nucleotides: TGTGCCTGGAAAGGGCCGCCTTCCTACGAGCAGTACTTC. Its protein is CAWKGPPSYEQYF.

Written as DNA, the CDR3 is TGCAGTGCCTCTGAGGGCCAGCGGGGTACGCAGTATTTT. Residues: CSASEGQRGTQYF. The V gene is TRBV29-1, the J gene TRBJ2-3, with 7 bases fitting TRBD2. CDR3 length: 13 residues. Germline V gene sequence: CDR1 SQVTM, CDR2 ANQGSEA.

V is TRBV29-1 and J is TRBJ2-5; D might be TRBD1 (7 bases). This CDR3 spans 13 amino acids. Germline V gene sequence: CDR1 SQVTM, CDR2 ANQGSEA. V gave up 6 bases and J gave up 3 bases, with 14 bases separating them. CDR3 in DNA: TGCAGCGTGGCGGGACAGACAAAAGAGACCCAGTACTTC. It is translated as CSVAGQTKETQYF.

This clone was seen a handful of times. This rearrangement joins TRBV28 to TRBJ1-2, with D maybe TRBD1 (5 bases). The length of the CDR3 is 11 residues. Germline V gene sequence: CDR1 MDHEN, CDR2 SYDVKM. Deletions cut 10 bases from V and 5 bases from J, with 11 bases between. In DNA form, the CDR3 reads TGTGCCACTGACAGCAATTATGGCTACACCTTC. This gives the protein CATDSNYGYTF.

The chain joins TRBV9 to TRBJ2-1, with TRBD2 matching over 7 bases. J lost 5 bases, V lost 6 bases, and 8 bases had no gene match. The length of the CDR3 is 14 residues. Germline V CDR1 and CDR2: SGDLS, YYNGEE. DNA of the CDR3: TGTGCCAGCACCCGTGAGCTAGCGGACAATGAGCAGTTCTTC. Translation: CASTRELADNEQFF.

J is TRBJ2-1 and V is TRBV29-1; D unresolved. The V end was cut by 4 bases, the J end by 1 base, with 8 bases between. Germline-derived CDR1 and CDR2 are SQVTM and ANQGSEA. This CDR3 is built from 13 residues. The CDR3 sequence is CSVGVSSYNEQFF. For the CDR3, the DNA is TGCAGCGTTGGAGTAAGTTCCTACAATGAGCAGTTCTTC.

This clone was found a few times. The J gene is TRBJ1-3, the V gene TRBV6-5; D gene unclear. CDR3 length: 15 residues. The V end lost 0 bases, the J end lost 3 bases, and 9 bases lay between the germline ends. Per germline, CDR1 MNHEY and CDR2 SVGAGI. The CDR3 here is CASSYSEGGGNTIYF. CDR3 DNA: TGTGCCAGCAGTTACTCAGAGGGCGGTGGAAACACCATATATTTT.

The genes are TRBV7-9 and TRBJ2-1, with 7 bases matching TRBD2. V gave up 3 bases and J gave up 4 bases; unmatched junction bases: 3. This CDR3 contains 14 residues. CDR1 and CDR2 from the germline V gene are SEHNR and FQNEAQ (reference sequence). The CDR3 reads CASSFSGSYNEQFF. The DNA for the CDR3 is TGTGCCAGCAGCTTTAGCGGGTCTTACAATGAGCAGTTCTTC.

This clone was observed a handful of times. This rearrangement joins TRBV7-2 to TRBJ2-3; D is uncertain. The CDR3 covers 13 residues. Deletions cut 5 bases from V and 2 bases from J, with 8 bases between. Germline V gives CDR1 SGHTA, CDR2 FQGNSA. Here the CDR3 reads CASSTQYTDTQYF. DNA for the CDR3: TGTGCCAGCAGCACACAATACACAGATACGCAGTATTTT. Using reference TRBV7-2 and TRBJ2-3 for the parts outside the CDR3, the full variable domain is GAGVSQSPSNKVTEKGKDVELRCDPISGHTALYWYRQSLGQGLEFLIYFQGNSAPDKSGLPSDRFSAERTGGSVSTLTIQRTQQEDSAVYLCASSTQYTDTQYFGPGTRLTVL.

This clone was found once. The chain carries TRBV27 and TRBJ2-3; D remains ambiguous. Germline-derived CDR1 and CDR2 are MNHEY and SMNVEV (reference sequence). The CDR3 spans 12 residues. Trimming stripped 5 bases from V and 4 bases from J, with 7 bases between. The CDR3 spells CASSTTPDTQYF. CDR3 DNA sequence: TGTGCCAGCAGTACGACCCCAGATACGCAGTATTTT.

The table lists this clone with a few counts. The gene calls are TRBV23-1 and TRBJ2-7; TRBD2 might be the D (6 bases). TRBV23-1 has ORF status, its function being uncertain. The length of the CDR3 is 16 residues. Trimming stripped 7 bases from V and 0 bases from J, with 19 bases between. The CDR3 region has the DNA TGCGCCAGCAACTTTTTCCGGGACTTCCCCTCCTACGAGCAGTACTTC. Protein product: CASNFFRDFPSYEQYF.